Listed here is a single T cell receptor (beta chain). This sample stems from a study of cytomegalovirus exposure and HLA in healthy donors. The PCR was carried out with 60 Vbeta primers and 13 Jbeta primers. Sequencing was performed with immunoSEQ multiplex PCR; in TCRdb, only in-frame clones are kept and a portion is missing. The sample spans over 100,000 clones; the ten largest clones claim around 6.5%. V dropped 4 bases and J dropped 2 bases, with 17 bases sitting between them. The CDR3 is made up of 16 amino acids. The germline V gene encodes CDR1 SEHNR and CDR2 FQNEAQ (reference sequence). Sequencing input: PBMCs. This chain joins TRBV7-9 and TRBJ1-2, with D possibly matching TRBD1 (5 bases). The TCR comes from a man aged 40-49 years in good health and CMV-seropositive. The CDR3 DNA reads TGTGCCAGCAGCTCCTCCGGGGGGAGGTCCAACTATGGCTACACCTTC. Translation gives CASSSSGGRSNYGYTF. The full variable domain, its missing parts supplied by reference TRBV7-9 and TRBJ1-2, is DTGVSQNPRHKITKRGQNVTFRCDPISEHNRLYWYRQTLGQGPEFLTYFQNEAQLEKSRLLSDRFSAERPKGSFSTLEIQRTEQGDSAMYLCASSSSGGRSNYGYTFGSGTRLTVV.